A selection of T cell receptor beta chains follows, all from one sample in a study of blood T cell repertoires in COVID-19. TCRdb's table, derived via immunoSEQ multiplex PCR, lists solely in-frame clones and lacks some. Here the sample spans approximately 31,000 clones, around 90% being singletons. The sequenced material came from peripheral blood. These receptors were obtained from a man in his sixties with active COVID-19. CDR3s include the opening cysteine and the closing phenylalanine or tryptophan. The D gene is left open where the match is weak. Clone size, where shown, is once, few, many, or a class for clones that have expanded.

CDR3nt	CDR3aa	d_gene	v_gene	j_gene	abundance
TGTGCCAGCAGCATGCTAGCGGGGGGGCCCACAGATACGCAGTATTTT	CASSMLAGGPTDTQYF	TRBD2	TRBV7-9	TRBJ2-3	-
TGTGCCAGCAGTTACCGGGGGTCGGACAATCAGCCCCAGCATTTT	CASSYRGSDNQPQHF	-	TRBV27	TRBJ1-5	-
TGTGCCAGCAGACCCCCGGGACTAGCGGGGGGGTCCCAAGAGACCCAGTACTTC	CASRPPGLAGGSQETQYF	TRBD2	TRBV7-2	TRBJ2-5	-
TGTGCCAGCAGCCAGAACACTGAAGCTTTCTTT	CASSQNTEAFF	-	TRBV7-6	TRBJ1-1	-
TGTGCCAGCAGCTTAGAGCAGGGCCTTAACACCGGGGAGCTGTTTTTT	CASSLEQGLNTGELFF	-	TRBV7-7	TRBJ2-2	-
TGTGCCAGTAGTGCCGGACAGGAAGGATACATTCAGTACTTC	CASSAGQEGYIQYF	TRBD1	TRBV19	TRBJ2-4	few
TGTGCCACCAGCAGAGACCTCGGGGATGGCTACACCTTC	CATSRDLGDGYTF	-	TRBV15	TRBJ1-2	-
TGTGCCAGCAGCTTAGTCAACAGGGGGGTCACATTT	CASSLVNRGVTF	TRBD1	TRBV11-2	TRBJ1-1	once
TGTGCCAGCACAGCGGGGGCCCGAATCACCGGGGAGCTGTTTTTT	CASTAGARITGELFF	TRBD2	TRBV9	TRBJ2-2	-
TGTGCCAGCAGCTTACGCGGGACAGGCGGGATCGAGCAGTACTTC	CASSLRGTGGIEQYF	TRBD1	TRBV11-3	TRBJ2-7	few
TGTGCCAGTAACAACGGACCAGGGGATCACCCATGGGGTTCACCCCTCCACTTT	CASNNGPGDHPWGSPLHF	-	TRBV19	TRBJ1-6	-
TGCAGCGTTGAGGTAGCGGGGGACCAAGAGACCCAGTACTTC	CSVEVAGDQETQYF	TRBD2	TRBV29-1	TRBJ2-5	-
TGCGCCAGCAGCCAAGGGGACTACTTCACAGATACGCAGTATTTT	CASSQGDYFTDTQYF	TRBD2	TRBV4-1	TRBJ2-3	-
TGCGCCAGCAGCTTGGCGGCGACTAGCGGCTCCTACGAGCAGTACTTC	CASSLAATSGSYEQYF	TRBD2	TRBV5-1	TRBJ2-7	once
TGCGCCAGCAGCTCACAGGGGCAGGGACAGCCCCAGCATTTT	CASSSQGQGQPQHF	TRBD1	TRBV5-1	TRBJ1-5	-
TGTGCCAGTAGCCACCGGGAGGTTGAGCAGTTCTTC	CASSHREVEQFF	TRBD2	TRBV19	TRBJ2-1	-
TGCGCCAGCAGCTTGGCAGGGAACACTGAAGCTTTCTTT	CASSLAGNTEAFF	-	TRBV5-1	TRBJ1-1	-
TGTGCCAGCAGCTTTCGGCGGGGTCCGAGCTACGAGCAGTACTTC	CASSFRRGPSYEQYF	-	TRBV5-4	TRBJ2-7	-
TGTGCCAGCAGCTTTCAGTTTCCGGGGAATTCACCCCTCCACTTT	CASSFQFPGNSPLHF	-	TRBV7-8	TRBJ1-6	-
TGTGCCAGCAGCCACCAACTAGCGGGGGGGCAGCATGAGCAGTTCTTC	CASSHQLAGGQHEQFF	TRBD2	TRBV4-2	TRBJ2-1	-
TGTGCCAGCAGCCCAGGAGGGACAGGGTGGGAGACCCAGTACTTC	CASSPGGTGWETQYF	TRBD1	TRBV7-9	TRBJ2-5	few